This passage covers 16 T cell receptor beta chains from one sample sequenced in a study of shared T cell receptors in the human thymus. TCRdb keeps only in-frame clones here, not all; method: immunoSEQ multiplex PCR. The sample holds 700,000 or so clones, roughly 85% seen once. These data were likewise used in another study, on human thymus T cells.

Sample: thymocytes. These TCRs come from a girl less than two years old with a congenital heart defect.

The CDR3: CASRGDRVRYGYTF. In DNA, the CDR3 is TGTGCCAGCAGGGGGGACAGGGTCCGCTATGGCTACACCTTC. The J gene is TRBJ1-2, the V gene TRBV6-6, with 9 bases identical to TRBD1. The CDR3 consists of 14 residues. Germline CDR1 is MNHNY and CDR2 is SVGAGI (reference sequence). Trimming removed 6 bases from V and 4 bases from J; junction bases left unmatched: 6.

CDR3 loop: CASSCSGQGLNYGYTF. CDR3 coding DNA: TGTGCCAGCAGCTGTTCAGGACAGGGGTTGAACTATGGCTACACCTTC. The rearrangement links TRBV27 to TRBJ1-2; 9 bases are a match to TRBD1. CDR3 length equals 16 residues. Germline CDR1 and CDR2: MNHEY and SMNVEV (reference sequence). Losses at the gene ends were 6 bases for V and 2 bases for J; bases not matched to a gene: 10.

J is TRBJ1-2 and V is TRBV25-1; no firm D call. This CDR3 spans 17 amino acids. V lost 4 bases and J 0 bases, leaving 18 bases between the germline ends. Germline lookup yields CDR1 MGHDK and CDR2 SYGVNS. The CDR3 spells CASSGRLRKTANYGYTF. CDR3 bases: TGTGCCAGCAGTGGGCGGCTACGTAAAACCGCTAACTATGGCTACACCTTC.

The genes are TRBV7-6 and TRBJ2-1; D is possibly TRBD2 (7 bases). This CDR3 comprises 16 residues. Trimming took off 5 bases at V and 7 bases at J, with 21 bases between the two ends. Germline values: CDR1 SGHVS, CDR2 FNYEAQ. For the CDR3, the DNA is TGTGCCAGCAGCCCCGGGGGCCAAGGCGGGGGTAATGAGCAGTTCTTC. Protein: CASSPGGQGGGNEQFF.

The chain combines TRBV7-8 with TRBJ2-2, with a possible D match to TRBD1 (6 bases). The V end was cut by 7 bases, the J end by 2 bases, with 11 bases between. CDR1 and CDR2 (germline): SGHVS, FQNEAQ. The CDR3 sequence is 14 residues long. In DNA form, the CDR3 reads TGTGCCAGCATTTGGACAGTTAACACCGGGGAGCTGTTTTTT. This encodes CASIWTVNTGELFF. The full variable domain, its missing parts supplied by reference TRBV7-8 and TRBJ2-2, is GAGVSQSPRYKVAKRGQDVALRCDPISGHVSLFWYQQALGQGPEFLTYFQNEAQLDKSGLPSDRFFAERPEGSVSTLKIQRTQQEDSAVYLCASIWTVNTGELFFGEGSRLTVL.

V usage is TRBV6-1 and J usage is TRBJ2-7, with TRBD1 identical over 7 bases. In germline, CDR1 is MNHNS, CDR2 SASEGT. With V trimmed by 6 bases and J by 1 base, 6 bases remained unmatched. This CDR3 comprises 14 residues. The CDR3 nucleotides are TGTGCCAGCAGGCTCGGGACAGAATCCTACGAGCAGTACTTC. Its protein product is CASRLGTESYEQYF.

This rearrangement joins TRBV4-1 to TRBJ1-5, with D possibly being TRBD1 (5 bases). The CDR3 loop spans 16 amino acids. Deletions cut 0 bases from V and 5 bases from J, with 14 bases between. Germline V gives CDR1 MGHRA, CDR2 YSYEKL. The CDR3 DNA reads TGCGCCAGCAGCCAAGACAATCGCAGGGTAGATCAGCCCCAGCATTTT. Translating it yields CASSQDNRRVDQPQHF.

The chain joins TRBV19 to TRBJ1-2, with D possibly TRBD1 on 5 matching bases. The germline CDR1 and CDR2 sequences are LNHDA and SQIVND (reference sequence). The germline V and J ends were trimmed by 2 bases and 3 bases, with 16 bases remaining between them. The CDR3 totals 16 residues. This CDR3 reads CASSIREAMGDYGYTF. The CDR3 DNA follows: TGTGCCAGTAGTATAAGGGAGGCTATGGGGGACTATGGCTACACCTTC.

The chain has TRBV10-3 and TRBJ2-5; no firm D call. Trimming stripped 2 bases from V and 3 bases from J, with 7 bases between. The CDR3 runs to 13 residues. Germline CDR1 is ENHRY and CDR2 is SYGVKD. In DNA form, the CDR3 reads TGTGCCATCAGTGAGCCTCTAGAAGAGACCCAGTACTTC. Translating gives CAISEPLEETQYF.

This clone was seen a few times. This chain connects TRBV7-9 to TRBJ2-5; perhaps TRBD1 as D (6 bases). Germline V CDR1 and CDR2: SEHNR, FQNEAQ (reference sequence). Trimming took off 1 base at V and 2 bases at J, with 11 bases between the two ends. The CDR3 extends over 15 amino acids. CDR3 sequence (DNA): TGTGCCAGCAGCTTAGGGACAGCTCCTCAAGAGACCCAGTACTTC. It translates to CASSLGTAPQETQYF. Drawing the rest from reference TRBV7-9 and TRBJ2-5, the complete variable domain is DTGVSQNPRHKITKRGQNVTFRCDPISEHNRLYWYRQTLGQGPEFLTYFQNEAQLEKSRLLSDRFSAERPKGSFSTLEIQRTEQGDSAMYLCASSLGTAPQETQYFGPGTRLLVL.

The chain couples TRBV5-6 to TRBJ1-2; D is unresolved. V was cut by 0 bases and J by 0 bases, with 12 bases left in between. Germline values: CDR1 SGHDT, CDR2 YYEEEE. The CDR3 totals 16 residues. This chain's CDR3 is CASSLVGTASNYGYTF. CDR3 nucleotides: TGTGCCAGCAGCTTGGTGGGTACAGCCTCTAACTATGGCTACACCTTC.

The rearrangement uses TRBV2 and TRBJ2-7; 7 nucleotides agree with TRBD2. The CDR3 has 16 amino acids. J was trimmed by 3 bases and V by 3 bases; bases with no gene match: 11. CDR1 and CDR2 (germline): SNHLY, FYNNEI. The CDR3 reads CASSETSRSRNYEQYF. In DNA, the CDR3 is TGTGCCAGCAGTGAGACTAGCCGGAGTAGAAACTACGAGCAGTACTTC. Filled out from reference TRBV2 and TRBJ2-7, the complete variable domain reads EPEVTQTPSHQVTQMGQEVILRCVPISNHLYFYWYRQILGQKVEFLVSFYNNEISEKSEIFDDQFSVERPDGSNFTLKIRSTKLEDSAMYFCASSETSRSRNYEQYFGPGTRLTVT.

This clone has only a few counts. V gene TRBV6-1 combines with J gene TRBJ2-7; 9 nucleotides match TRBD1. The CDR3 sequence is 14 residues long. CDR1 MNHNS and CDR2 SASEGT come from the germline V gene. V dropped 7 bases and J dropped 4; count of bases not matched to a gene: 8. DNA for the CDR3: TGTGCCAGCATCGGTGGAGGACAGGGGTACGAGCAGTACTTC. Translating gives CASIGGGQGYEQYF.

The CDR3 nucleotides read TGTGCCAGCAGCGTATCCGGGACAGGGGTGCCTCGAACCTACAATGAGCAGTTCTTC. Its protein product is CASSVSGTGVPRTYNEQFF. This chain uses TRBV9 with TRBJ2-1, with 10 bases identical to TRBD1. The CDR3 length is 19 residues. Germline trimming cut 1 base from V and 2 bases from J; bases unmatched to any gene: 12. From germline, CDR1 is SGDLS and CDR2 YYNGEE.

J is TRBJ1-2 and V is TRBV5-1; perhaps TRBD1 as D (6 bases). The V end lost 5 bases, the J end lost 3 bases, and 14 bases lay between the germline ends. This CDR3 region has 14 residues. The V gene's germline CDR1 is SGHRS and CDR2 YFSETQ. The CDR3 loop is CASRAQGSDYGYTF. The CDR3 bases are TGCGCCAGCAGGGCACAGGGTAGTGACTATGGCTACACCTTC.

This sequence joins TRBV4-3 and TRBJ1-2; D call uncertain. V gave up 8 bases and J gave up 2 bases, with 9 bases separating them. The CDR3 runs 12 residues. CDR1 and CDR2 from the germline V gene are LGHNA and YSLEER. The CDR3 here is CASYRRNYGYTF. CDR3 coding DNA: TGCGCCAGCTACCGGAGGAACTATGGCTACACCTTC.